These 10 T cell receptor beta chains originate from one sample sequenced in a study of control samples from healthy donors and cancer patients (dated by TCRdb to 2018 to 2021). The library was built by means of the immunoSEQ multiplex PCR assay. This is the immuneACCESS table as TCRdb keeps it, with only in-frame sequences that have V and J called. A part of the clones is gone; compared with another copy, unresolved V genes explain less than half, and the rest is unexplained. The sample has tens of thousands of clones on record, 70% to 90% of them singletons. Jointly, the top ten make up approximately 3.6% of the sample. Sequencing was done on a sample of formalin-fixed, paraffin-embedded tissue. The receptors were sampled from a female donor with melanoma.

Only a few counts were recorded for this clone. The chain links TRBV7-2 to TRBJ2-5; 11 nucleotides line up with TRBD2. This CDR3 has 15 residues. Germline CDR1 and CDR2: SGHTA and FQGNSA. Germline trimming cut 5 bases from V and 1 base from J; bases unmatched to any gene: 3. The CDR3 protein is CASSPGLAGQETQYF. CDR3 coding DNA: TGTGCCAGCAGCCCAGGACTAGCGGGCCAAGAGACCCAGTACTTC.

The chain recombines TRBV27 with TRBJ1-2, with 9 bases fitting TRBD1. CDR1 is MNHEY and CDR2 is SMNVEV in the germline V gene (reference sequence). J lost 4 bases, V lost 5 bases, and 8 bases had no gene match. This CDR3 spans 15 amino acids. This chain's CDR3 is CASSPGQGFVYGYTF. The CDR3 DNA sequence: TGTGCCAGCAGTCCGGGACAGGGTTTCGTCTATGGCTACACCTTC.

The genes are TRBV6-1 and TRBJ2-7; D might be TRBD1 or TRBD2, each matching 6 bases. Germline V lookup: CDR1 MNHNS, CDR2 SASEGT. The V end lost 3 bases, the J end lost 2 bases, and 26 bases lay between the germline ends. The CDR3 length is 19 residues. The CDR3 is CASSDGGTGHPRSPYEQYF. The CDR3 DNA reads as TGTGCCAGCAGTGATGGAGGGACGGGACACCCGCGGAGCCCCTACGAGCAGTACTTC.

The V call is TRBV19, the J call TRBJ1-5; D remains ambiguous. Trimming took 3 bases from V and 5 from J, leaving 20 bases between them. The germline V gene has CDR1 LNHDA and CDR2 SQIVND (reference sequence). This CDR3 is 17 amino acids long. The CDR3 DNA reads TGTGCCAGTAGTATTCGCATCATTGGACGGCCGGATCAGCCCCAGCATTTT. Protein sequence: CASSIRIIGRPDQPQHF. Based on the CDR3 plus reference TRBV19 and TRBJ1-5, the full variable domain is DGGITQSPKYLFRKEGQNVTLSCEQNLNHDAMYWYRQDPGQGLRLIYYSQIVNDFQKGDIAEGYSVSREKKESFPLTVTSAQKNPTAFYLCASSIRIIGRPDQPQHFGDGTRLSIL.

V usage is TRBV9 and J usage is TRBJ2-5, with 13 bases aligning to TRBD2. The CDR3 totals 17 residues. V gave up 3 bases and J gave up 5 bases; unmatched junction bases: 10. Germline assignment: CDR1 SGDLS and CDR2 YYNGEE. DNA of the CDR3: TGTGCCAGCAGCGCCACACTAGCGGGAGGGCCGTGGGAGACCCAGTACTTC. This translates into CASSATLAGGPWETQYF.

In this sample, this clone turned up once. The chain links TRBV6-6 to TRBJ2-7; no clear D. The germline V and J ends were trimmed by 2 bases and 6 bases, with 17 bases remaining between them. The CDR3 totals 15 residues. Germline values: CDR1 MNHNY, CDR2 SVGAGI (reference sequence). CDR3 in amino acids: CASSYLEDPLGEQYF. CDR3 bases: TGTGCCAGCAGTTACCTCGAAGACCCCCTTGGCGAGCAGTACTTC.

The gene calls are TRBV2 and TRBJ2-3; 7 bases are shared with TRBD2. Germline-derived CDR1 and CDR2 are SNHLY and FYNNEI. After removal of 2 bases from V and 9 bases from J, the junction contained 11 bases not matched to a gene. The CDR3 is 15 amino acids. CDR3 sequence: CASSESGRAAGTQYF. The CDR3 region has the DNA TGTGCCAGCAGTGAAAGTGGGAGGGCCGCTGGGACGCAGTATTTT.

This rearrangement joins TRBV7-9 to TRBJ1-1; 7 bases are shared with TRBD1. There are 17 residues in the CDR3. Germline loops: CDR1 SEHNR, CDR2 FQNEAQ (reference sequence). After removal of 3 bases from V and 11 bases from J, the junction contained 21 bases not matched to a gene. The chain's CDR3 is CASSFQRTGGQRAGAFF. The CDR3 DNA reads TGTGCCAGCAGCTTCCAACGGACAGGAGGCCAAAGAGCGGGGGCTTTCTTT. Based on the CDR3 plus reference TRBV7-9 and TRBJ1-1, the full variable domain is DTGVSQNPRHKITKRGQNVTFRCDPISEHNRLYWYRQTLGQGPEFLTYFQNEAQLEKSRLLSDRFSAERPKGSFSTLEIQRTEQGDSAMYLCASSFQRTGGQRAGAFFGQGTRLTVV.

V and J are TRBV18 and TRBJ1-1; no firm D call. Germline CDR1 KGHSH, CDR2 LQKENI. The CDR3 length is 13 residues. Deletions cut 5 bases from V and 0 bases from J, with 7 bases between. The CDR3 nucleotides read TGTGCCAGCTCAGCCGACATGAACACTGAAGCTTTCTTT. This codes for CASSADMNTEAFF.

This rearrangement joins TRBV5-1 to TRBJ2-2; D unclear. CDR1 and CDR2 (germline): SGHRS, YFSETQ. The CDR3 has 15 residues. V lost 2 bases and J 2 bases, leaving 10 bases between the germline ends. The CDR3 protein is CASSFDTGNTGELFF. In DNA, the CDR3 is TGCGCCAGCAGCTTTGACACGGGTAACACCGGGGAGCTGTTTTTT.